This TCR beta chain was recorded in a study of identical twins. A single record per CDR3 protein comes from TCRdb applying MiXCR to the 5' RACE reads. The sample includes just under 550,000 distinct CDR3 sequences, 13% to 15% of them seen just once. This clonotype was seen a handful of times. V was trimmed by 6 bases and J by 10 bases, leaving 15 bases between them. The CDR3 loop spans 11 amino acids. Per germline, CDR1 DFQATT and CDR2 SNEGSKA (reference sequence). Separately, the same data were catalogued under a study of yellow fever vaccine responses in identical twins.

The chain has TRBV20-1 and TRBJ1-1, with no clear D. This sequence originates from a woman younger than 35 in good health. The sequencing input was CD4+ T cells sorted from blood. The CDR3 loop is CSALDPQGAFF. CDR3 coding DNA: TGCAGTGCCCTGGACCCTCAAGGAGCTTTCTTT.